These 15 T cell receptor beta chains share one sample of origin, sequenced in a study of regulatory T cells in long-lasting Graves disease. Time point described: persistent/refractory GD, antithyroid drugs over 5 years with positive TRAb. Preparation of the TCR library used RNA extracted from PBMCs. Arm-PCR of CDR3 regions and iRepertoire HTBI primers were the basis on which TCR beta libraries were built. TCRdb recomputed calls from the multiplex PCR reads with MiXCR, one row per CDR3 protein. The sample holds a few hundred thousand distinct CDR3 sequences, around 22% seen once. Sample: peripheral blood mononuclear cells (PBMCs), taken when the disease was refractory, from a patient treated with antithyroid drugs. The receptors stem from a female donor with Graves disease.

The chain combines TRBV4-1 with TRBJ1-3; D may be TRBD1 (5 bases). The germline gives CDR1 MGHRA, CDR2 YSYEKL. The length of the CDR3 is 16 residues. V was trimmed by 1 base and J by 2 bases, leaving 12 bases between them. CDR3 residues: CASSQALTGAGNTIYF. As DNA, the CDR3 is TGCGCCAGCAGCCAAGCCCTTACAGGAGCTGGAAACACCATATATTTT.

J is TRBJ2-7 and V is TRBV13, with TRBD2 matching over 8 bases. V gave up 5 bases and J gave up 7 bases; unmatched junction bases: 16. CDR3 length: 16 amino acids. Germline V gives CDR1 PRHDT, CDR2 FYEKMQ (reference sequence). This chain's CDR3 is CASSVLRLARGFEQYF. In DNA, the CDR3 is TGTGCCAGCAGCGTTCTAAGACTAGCGAGGGGCTTTGAGCAGTACTTC.

In the case of this clonotype: It may be a read error: a sequence one base away is much more abundant. This sequence joins TRBV6-1 and TRBJ2-5, with 10 bases identical to TRBD1. The germline CDR1 and CDR2 sequences are MNHNS and SASEGT. This CDR3 has 17 residues. The CDR3, as DNA: TGTGCCGGCAGTGGGACAGGGGCCACCGATTACCAAGAGACCCAGTACTTC. Protein sequence: CAGSGTGATDYQETQYF.

The gene calls are TRBV12-3 or TRBV12-4 and TRBJ2-2; 8 bases align to TRBD2. This CDR3 has 15 residues. The V and J ends lost 6 bases and 1 base, in that order; junction bases with no gene match: 4. CDR3 nucleotides: TGTGCCAGCAGGATAGCGGGAAAGAACACCGGGGAGCTGTTTTTT. Its protein is CASRIAGKNTGELFF.

This clonotype came up many times. The V and J genes are TRBV2 and TRBJ2-2; perhaps TRBD2 as D (6 bases). The CDR3 consists of 15 residues. Germline CDR1 is SNHLY and CDR2 is FYNNEI. V lost 4 bases and J lost 2, with 11 bases in between. The CDR3 reads CASSAPSENTGELFF. The CDR3, as DNA: TGTGCCAGCAGTGCCCCTAGCGAAAACACCGGGGAGCTGTTTTTT.

This clonotype was observed many times. J is TRBJ1-1 and V is TRBV27; 9 positions match TRBD1. V gave up 0 bases and J gave up 1 base; unmatched junction bases: 3. Germline assignment: CDR1 MNHEY and CDR2 SMNVEV (reference sequence). The CDR3 runs to 16 residues. The CDR3 loop is CASSLSGTGWNTEAFF. CDR3 in DNA: TGTGCCAGCAGTTTATCAGGGACAGGGTGGAACACTGAAGCTTTCTTT.

CDR3 sequence: CAISESRGFSYEQYF. The CDR3 DNA sequence: TGTGCCATCAGTGAGTCGCGCGGGTTCTCCTACGAGCAGTACTTC. This chain links TRBV10-3 with TRBJ2-7; possibly TRBD2 for D (5 bases). The germline V gene has CDR1 ENHRY and CDR2 SYGVKD. The V gene lost 0 bases and the J gene lost 0 bases, with 9 bases spanning the gap. The CDR3 is 15 residues long.

The chain joins TRBV29-1 to TRBJ1-4, with D maybe TRBD1 (5 bases). This CDR3 spans 14 amino acids. V lost 3 bases, J lost 7 bases, and 15 bases lay in between. Germline V lookup: CDR1 SQVTM, CDR2 ANQGSEA. As DNA, the CDR3 is TGCAGCGTTGAGGTAGGGGCCGAAGGTGAAAAACTGTTTTTT. Residues: CSVEVGAEGEKLFF. Drawing the rest from reference TRBV29-1 and TRBJ1-4, the complete variable domain is SAVISQKPSRDICQRGTSLTIQCQVDSQVTMMFWYRQQPGQSLTLIATANQGSEATYESGFVIDKFPISRPNLTFSTLTVSNMSPEDSSIYLCSVEVGAEGEKLFFGSGTQLSVL.

J is TRBJ2-3 and V is TRBV5-1; TRBD2 matches 11 bases. The CDR3 contains 17 residues. With 4 bases clipped from V and 1 base from J, the junction kept 8 bases outside the gene matches. From germline, CDR1 is SGHRS and CDR2 YFSETQ. The CDR3 loop reads CASSGTSGRVGTDTQYF. The CDR3 DNA reads TGCGCCAGCAGCGGCACTAGCGGGAGAGTTGGCACAGATACGCAGTATTTT.

V and J are TRBV3-1 and TRBJ1-2; 7 bases are shared with TRBD1. Trimming at V came to 4 bases and at J to 8 bases, leaving 7 bases not matched to a gene. This CDR3 has 13 amino acids. Germline CDR1 reads LGHDT; CDR2 reads YNNKEL (reference sequence). CDR3 coding DNA: TGTGCCAGCAGCCCACAGGGGTTCTTGGGCTACACCTTC. Amino acid sequence: CASSPQGFLGYTF.

The chain employs TRBV14 and TRBJ1-6; 9 bases are a match to TRBD1. J gave up 5 bases and V 4 bases, and 6 bases lay outside the gene matches. The CDR3 is 16 amino acids. Looked up from germline, CDR1 is SGHDN and CDR2 is FVKESK. In DNA, the CDR3 is TGTGCCAGCAGCCTTCAAGGACAGGGGAATAATTCACCCCTCCACTTT. Translation: CASSLQGQGNNSPLHF.

This clonotype was picked up many times. The V gene is TRBV6-1, the J gene TRBJ2-7; D call uncertain. From germline, CDR1 is MNHNS and CDR2 SASEGT. Trimming left V 2 bases short and J 2 bases short, with 13 bases between. This CDR3 has 15 amino acids. CDR3 sequence (DNA): TGTGCCAGCAGTGAACATTTTGGGCTAGCCTACGAGCAGTACTTC. This encodes CASSEHFGLAYEQYF.

This clonotype is a singleton in its sample. This chain links TRBV5-6 with TRBJ2-7; TRBD1 matches at 9 bases. The CDR3 has 15 residues. The J segment lost 2 bases and the V segment lost 0 bases, leaving 3 bases of the junction unmatched. Germline V gene data show CDR1 as SGHDT and CDR2 as YYEEEE. The CDR3 loop is CASSLVGTGTYEQYF. The CDR3 DNA is TGTGCCAGCAGCTTGGTTGGGACAGGGACCTACGAGCAGTACTTC.

This chain connects TRBV20-1 to TRBJ1-1; possible D gene TRBD1, 6 bases. This CDR3 comprises 12 residues. Germline V gene data show CDR1 as DFQATT and CDR2 as SNEGSKA (reference sequence). V gave up 5 bases and J gave up 10 bases, with 17 bases separating them. The CDR3 DNA is TGCAGTGCTTTAGATATGCAGGGGCGAGCTTTCTTT. It is translated as CSALDMQGRAFF.

The table lists this clonotype with a few counts. V usage is TRBV27 and J usage is TRBJ1-1, with D unclear. CDR3 length: 13 residues. The germline V gene has CDR1 MNHEY and CDR2 SMNVEV (reference sequence). Trimming took 3 bases from V and 6 from J, leaving 11 bases between them. The CDR3 sequence is CASSFRIGSEAFF. The CDR3 region has the DNA TGTGCCAGCAGTTTTAGAATAGGTTCTGAAGCTTTCTTT.